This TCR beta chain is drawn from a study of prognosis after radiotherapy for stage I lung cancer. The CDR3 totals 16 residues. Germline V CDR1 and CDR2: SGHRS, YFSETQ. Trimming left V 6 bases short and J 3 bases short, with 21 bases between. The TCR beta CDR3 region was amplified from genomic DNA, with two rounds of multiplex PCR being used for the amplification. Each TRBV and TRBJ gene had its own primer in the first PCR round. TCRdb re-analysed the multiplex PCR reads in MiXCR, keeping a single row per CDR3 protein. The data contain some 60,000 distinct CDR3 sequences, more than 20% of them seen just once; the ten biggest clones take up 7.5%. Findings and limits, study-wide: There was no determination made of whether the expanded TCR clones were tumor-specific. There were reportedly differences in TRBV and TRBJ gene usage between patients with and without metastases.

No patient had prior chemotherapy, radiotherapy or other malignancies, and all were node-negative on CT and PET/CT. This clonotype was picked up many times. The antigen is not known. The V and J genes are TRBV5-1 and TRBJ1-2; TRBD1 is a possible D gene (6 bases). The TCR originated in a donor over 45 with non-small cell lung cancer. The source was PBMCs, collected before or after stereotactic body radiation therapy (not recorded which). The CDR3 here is CASTLSYGTPYYGYTF. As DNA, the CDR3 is TGCGCCAGCACCCTTAGTTACGGGACACCCTACTATGGCTACACCTTC.